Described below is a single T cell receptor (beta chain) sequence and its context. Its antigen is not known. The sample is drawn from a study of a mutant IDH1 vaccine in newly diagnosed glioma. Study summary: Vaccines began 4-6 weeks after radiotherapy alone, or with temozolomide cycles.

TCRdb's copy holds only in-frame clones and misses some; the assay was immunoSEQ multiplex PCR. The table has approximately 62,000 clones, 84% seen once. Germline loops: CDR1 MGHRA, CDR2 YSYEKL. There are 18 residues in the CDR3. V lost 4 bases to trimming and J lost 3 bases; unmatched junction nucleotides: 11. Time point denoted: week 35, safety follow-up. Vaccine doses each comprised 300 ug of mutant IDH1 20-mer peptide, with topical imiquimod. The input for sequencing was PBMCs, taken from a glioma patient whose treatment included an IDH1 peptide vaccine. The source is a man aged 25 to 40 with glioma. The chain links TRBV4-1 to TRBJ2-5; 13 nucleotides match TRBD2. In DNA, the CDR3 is TGCGCCAGCAGCCTGTTACTACTAGCGGGGGGGCGGGAAGAGACCCAGTACTTC. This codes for CASSLLLLAGGREETQYF.